The T cell receptor beta chain described here comes from a study of blood T cell repertoires in COVID-19. Study as a whole: COVID-19 samples collected from the United States, Italy and Spain covered acute and convalescent phases. T cells, B-cell-depleted T cells, or PBMCs provided the cDNA or gDNA that served as material.

As processed by the authors: Reference gene primer amplification in the assay estimated nucleated cell counts. Data came from immunoSEQ multiplex PCR; TCRdb stores just in-frame clones and leaves some out. Clonal size and the V and J genes are those of that table, whereas D and trimming came from the DNA. Among about 50,000 clones listed, around 85% were seen once. CDR1 MDHEN and CDR2 SYDVKM come from the germline V gene. The CDR3 is 13 amino acids. Between the trimmed V and J ends, which lost 10 bases and 4 bases, there was a span of 16 bases. Recruited during active infection, patients (from Seattle) were subsequently followed longitudinally.

The receptor was derived from a woman at least 80 years old with COVID-19, enrolled during active disease. The rearrangement joins TRBV28 to TRBJ2-5, with D possibly matching TRBD1 (6 bases). Sequenced sample: peripheral blood. The DNA of the CDR3 is TGTGCCACCTTCGGGACAAGGGGAGAGACCCAGTACTTC. As protein: CATFGTRGETQYF.